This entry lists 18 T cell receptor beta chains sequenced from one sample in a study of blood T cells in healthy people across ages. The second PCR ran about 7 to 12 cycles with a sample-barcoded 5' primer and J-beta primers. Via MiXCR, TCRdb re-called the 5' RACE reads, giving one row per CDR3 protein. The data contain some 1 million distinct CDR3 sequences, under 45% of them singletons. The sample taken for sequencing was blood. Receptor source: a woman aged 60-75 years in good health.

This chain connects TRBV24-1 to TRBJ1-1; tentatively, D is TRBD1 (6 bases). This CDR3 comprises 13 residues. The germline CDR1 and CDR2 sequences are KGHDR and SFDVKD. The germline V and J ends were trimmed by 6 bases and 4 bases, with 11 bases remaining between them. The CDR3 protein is CATSKTGSTEAFF. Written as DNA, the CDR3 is TGTGCCACCAGTAAGACAGGATCCACTGAAGCTTTCTTT.

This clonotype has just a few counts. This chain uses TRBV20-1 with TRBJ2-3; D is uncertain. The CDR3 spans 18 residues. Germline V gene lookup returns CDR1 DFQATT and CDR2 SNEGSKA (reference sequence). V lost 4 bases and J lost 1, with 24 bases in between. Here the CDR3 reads CSANAPTPGVLGTDTQYF. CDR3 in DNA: TGCAGTGCTAACGCCCCCACCCCTGGCGTCTTGGGCACAGATACGCAGTATTTT.

CDR3 nucleotide sequence: TGTGCCAGCAGCCGCGGGACAGTTTATATTTACGAGCAGTACTTC. Amino acid sequence: CASSRGTVYIYEQYF. This sequence joins TRBV3-1 and TRBJ2-5; a possible D gene is TRBD1 (7 bases). The J call is uncertain, as TRBJ2-7 better fits the DNA end. Germline V CDR1 and CDR2: LGHDT, YNNKEL (reference sequence). CDR3 length equals 15 residues.

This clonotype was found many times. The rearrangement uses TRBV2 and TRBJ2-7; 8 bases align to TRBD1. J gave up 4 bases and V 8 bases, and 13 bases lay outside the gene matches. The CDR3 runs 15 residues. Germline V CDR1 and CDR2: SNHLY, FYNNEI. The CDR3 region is CASALGQGTRYEQYF. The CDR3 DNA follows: TGTGCCAGCGCCCTAGGACAGGGTACTCGGTACGAGCAGTACTTC.

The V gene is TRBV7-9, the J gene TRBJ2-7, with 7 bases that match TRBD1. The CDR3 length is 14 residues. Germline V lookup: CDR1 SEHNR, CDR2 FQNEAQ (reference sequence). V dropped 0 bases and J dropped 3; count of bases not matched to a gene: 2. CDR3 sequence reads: CASSLAGQHYEQYF. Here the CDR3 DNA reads TGTGCCAGCAGCTTAGCGGGACAGCACTACGAGCAGTACTTC.

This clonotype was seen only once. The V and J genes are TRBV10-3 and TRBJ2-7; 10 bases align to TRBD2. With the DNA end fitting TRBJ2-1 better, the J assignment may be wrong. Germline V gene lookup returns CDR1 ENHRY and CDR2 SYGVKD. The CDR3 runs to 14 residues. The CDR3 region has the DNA TGTGCCATCAGTGATCTAGCGGGAGCCACTGAGCAGTTCTTC. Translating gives CAISDLAGATEQFF.

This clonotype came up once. The CDR3 coding sequence is TGTGCCAGCAGCTCGGACAGAACAATTAACTATGGCTACACCTTC. Translating gives CASSSDRTINYGYTF. The chain is built from TRBV9 and TRBJ1-2; possible D gene TRBD1, 6 bases. Looked up from germline, CDR1 is SGDLS and CDR2 is YYNGEE. The CDR3 runs to 15 residues. Between the trimmed V and J ends, which lost 4 bases and 1 base, there was a span of 14 bases. The entire variable domain, with the rest obtained from reference TRBV9 and TRBJ1-2, is as follows: DSGVTQTPKHLITATGQRVTLRCSPRSGDLSVYWYQQSLDQGLQFLIQYYNGEERAKGNILERFSAQQFPDLHSELNLSSLELGDSALYFCASSSDRTINYGYTFGSGTRLTVV.

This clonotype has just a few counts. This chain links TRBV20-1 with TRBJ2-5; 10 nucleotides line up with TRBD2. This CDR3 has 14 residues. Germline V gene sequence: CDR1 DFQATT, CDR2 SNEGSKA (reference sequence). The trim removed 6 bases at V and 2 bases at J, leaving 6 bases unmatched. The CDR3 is CSAVGLATQETQYF. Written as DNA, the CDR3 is TGCAGTGCCGTGGGACTAGCGACACAAGAGACCCAGTACTTC.

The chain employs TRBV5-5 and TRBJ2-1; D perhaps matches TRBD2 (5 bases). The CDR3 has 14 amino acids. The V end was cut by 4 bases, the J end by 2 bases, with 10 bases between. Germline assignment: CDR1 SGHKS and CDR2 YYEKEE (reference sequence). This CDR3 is CASSQRYTYNEQFF. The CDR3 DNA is TGTGCCAGCAGCCAGCGGTATACCTACAATGAGCAGTTCTTC.

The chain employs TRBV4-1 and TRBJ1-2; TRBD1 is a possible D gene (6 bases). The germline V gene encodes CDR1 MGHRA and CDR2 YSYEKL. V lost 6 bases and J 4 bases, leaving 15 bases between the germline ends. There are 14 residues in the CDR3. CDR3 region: CASRSQQGLYGYTF. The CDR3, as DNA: TGCGCCAGCAGAAGCCAACAGGGACTCTATGGCTACACCTTC.

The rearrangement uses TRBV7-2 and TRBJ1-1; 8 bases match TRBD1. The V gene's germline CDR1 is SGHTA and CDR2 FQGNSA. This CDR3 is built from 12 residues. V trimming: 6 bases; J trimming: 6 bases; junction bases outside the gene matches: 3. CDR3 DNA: TGTGCCAGCAGTAAACAGGGGGCTGAAGCTTTCTTT. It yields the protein CASSKQGAEAFF.

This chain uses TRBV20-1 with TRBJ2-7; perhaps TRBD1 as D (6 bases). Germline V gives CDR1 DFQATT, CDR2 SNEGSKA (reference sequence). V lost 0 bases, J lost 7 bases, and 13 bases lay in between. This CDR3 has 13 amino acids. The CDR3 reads CSARDQGLGEQYF. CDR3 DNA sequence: TGCAGTGCTAGAGATCAGGGGCTGGGAGAGCAGTACTTC.

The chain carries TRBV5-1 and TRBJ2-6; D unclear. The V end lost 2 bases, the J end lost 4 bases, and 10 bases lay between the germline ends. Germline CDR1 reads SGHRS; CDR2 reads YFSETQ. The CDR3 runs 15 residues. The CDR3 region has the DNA TGCGCCAGCAGCTTAAGGGATGCGGGGGCCAACGTCCTGACTTTC. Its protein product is CASSLRDAGANVLTF.

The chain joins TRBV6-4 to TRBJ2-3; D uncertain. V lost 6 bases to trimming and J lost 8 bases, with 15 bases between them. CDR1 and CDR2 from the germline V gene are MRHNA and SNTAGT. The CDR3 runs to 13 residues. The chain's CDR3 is CASSEGPSGTQYF. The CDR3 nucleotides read TGTGCCAGCAGCGAAGGACCCTCCGGTACGCAGTATTTT.

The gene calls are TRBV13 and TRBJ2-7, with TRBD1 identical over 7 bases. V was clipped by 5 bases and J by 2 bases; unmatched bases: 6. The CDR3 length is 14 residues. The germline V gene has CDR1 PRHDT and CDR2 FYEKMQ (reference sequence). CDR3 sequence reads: CASSIGQETYEQYF. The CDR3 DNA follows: TGTGCCAGCAGCATCGGACAGGAGACCTACGAGCAGTACTTC.

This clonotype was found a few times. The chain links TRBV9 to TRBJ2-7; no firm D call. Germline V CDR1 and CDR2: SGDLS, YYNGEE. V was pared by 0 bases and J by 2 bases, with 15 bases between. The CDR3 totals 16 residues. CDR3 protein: CASSVASSELTYEQYF. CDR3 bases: TGTGCCAGCAGCGTAGCGTCCTCCGAACTTACCTACGAGCAGTACTTC.

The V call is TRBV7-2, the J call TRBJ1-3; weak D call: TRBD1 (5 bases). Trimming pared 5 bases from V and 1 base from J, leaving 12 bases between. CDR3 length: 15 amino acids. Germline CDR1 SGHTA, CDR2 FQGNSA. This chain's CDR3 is CASSRGGRSGNTIYF. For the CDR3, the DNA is TGTGCCAGCAGCCGGGGGGGGAGGTCTGGAAACACCATATATTTT.

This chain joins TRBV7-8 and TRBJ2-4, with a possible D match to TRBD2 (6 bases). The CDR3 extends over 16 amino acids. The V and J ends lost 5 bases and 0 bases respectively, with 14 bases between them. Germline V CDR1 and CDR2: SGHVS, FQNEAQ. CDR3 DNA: TGTGCCAGCAGCCCAGGGCTAGCGCTAGCCAAAAACATTCAGTACTTC. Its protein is CASSPGLALAKNIQYF.